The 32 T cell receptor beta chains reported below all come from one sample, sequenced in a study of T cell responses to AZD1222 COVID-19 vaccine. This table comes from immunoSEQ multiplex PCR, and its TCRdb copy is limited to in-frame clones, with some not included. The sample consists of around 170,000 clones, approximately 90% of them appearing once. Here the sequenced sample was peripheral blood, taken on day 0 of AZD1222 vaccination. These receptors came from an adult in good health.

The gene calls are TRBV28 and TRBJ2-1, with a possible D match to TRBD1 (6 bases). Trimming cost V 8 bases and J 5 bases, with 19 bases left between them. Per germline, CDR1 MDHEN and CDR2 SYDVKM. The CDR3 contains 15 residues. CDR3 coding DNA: TGTGCCAGCGGGTCATCCGGGACAACTAACAATGAGCAGTTCTTC. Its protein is CASGSSGTTNNEQFF.

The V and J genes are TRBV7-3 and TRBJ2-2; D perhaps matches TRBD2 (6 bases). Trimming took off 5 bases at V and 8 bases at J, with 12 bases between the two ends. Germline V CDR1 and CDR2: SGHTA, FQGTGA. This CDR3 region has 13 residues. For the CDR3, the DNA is TGTGCCAGCAGCCGCGCGGGGTCTGGGGAGCTGTTTTTT. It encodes CASSRAGSGELFF. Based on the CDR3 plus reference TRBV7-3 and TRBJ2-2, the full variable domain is GAGVSQTPSNKVTEKGKYVELRCDPISGHTALYWYRQSLGQGPEFLIYFQGTGAADDSGLPNDRFFAVRPEGSVSTLKIQRTERGDSAVYLCASSRAGSGELFFGEGSRLTVL.

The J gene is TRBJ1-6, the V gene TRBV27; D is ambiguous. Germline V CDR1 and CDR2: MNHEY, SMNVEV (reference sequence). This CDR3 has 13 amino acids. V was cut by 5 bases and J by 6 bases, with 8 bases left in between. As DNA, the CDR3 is TGTGCCAGCAGTCTCGGGCGTAATTCACCCCTCCACTTT. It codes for CASSLGRNSPLHF.

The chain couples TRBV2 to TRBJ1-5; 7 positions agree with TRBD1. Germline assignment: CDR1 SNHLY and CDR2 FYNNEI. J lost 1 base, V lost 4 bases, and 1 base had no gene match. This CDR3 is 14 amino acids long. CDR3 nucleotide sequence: TGTGCCAGCAGTGGACAGGGAAGCAATCAGCCCCAGCATTTT. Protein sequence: CASSGQGSNQPQHF.

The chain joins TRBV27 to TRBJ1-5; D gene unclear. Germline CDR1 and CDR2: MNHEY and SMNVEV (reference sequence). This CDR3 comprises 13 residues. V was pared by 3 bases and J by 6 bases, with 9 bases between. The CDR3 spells CASSFEGVQPQHF. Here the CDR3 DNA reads TGTGCCAGCAGTTTCGAAGGAGTTCAGCCCCAGCATTTT.

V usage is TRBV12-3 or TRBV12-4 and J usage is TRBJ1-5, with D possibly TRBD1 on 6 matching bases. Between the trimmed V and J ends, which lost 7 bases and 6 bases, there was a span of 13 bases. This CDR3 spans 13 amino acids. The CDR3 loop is CASNNFRGQPQHF. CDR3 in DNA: TGTGCCAGCAACAATTTCAGGGGTCAGCCCCAGCATTTT.

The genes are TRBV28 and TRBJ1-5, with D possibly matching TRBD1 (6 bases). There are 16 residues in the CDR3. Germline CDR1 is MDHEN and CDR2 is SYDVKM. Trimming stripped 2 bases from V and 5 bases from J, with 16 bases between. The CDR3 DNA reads TGTGCCAGCAGTTTACCCAGGGGAAGCCCTCATCAGCCCCAGCATTTT. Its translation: CASSLPRGSPHQPQHF.

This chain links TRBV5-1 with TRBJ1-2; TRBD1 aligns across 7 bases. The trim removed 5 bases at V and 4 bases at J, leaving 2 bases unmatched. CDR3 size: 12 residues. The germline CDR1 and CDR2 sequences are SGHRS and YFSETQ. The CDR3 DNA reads TGCGCCAGCAGTGGACAGGTCTATGGCTACACCTTC. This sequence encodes CASSGQVYGYTF.

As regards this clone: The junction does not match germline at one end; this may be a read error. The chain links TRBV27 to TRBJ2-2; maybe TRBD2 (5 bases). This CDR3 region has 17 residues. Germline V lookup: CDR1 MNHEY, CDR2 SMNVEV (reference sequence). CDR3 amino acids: CASSLLAFLGYTGELCF. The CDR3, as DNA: TGTGCCAGCAGTTTATTAGCTTTTCTGGGGTACACCGGGGAGCTGTGTTTT.

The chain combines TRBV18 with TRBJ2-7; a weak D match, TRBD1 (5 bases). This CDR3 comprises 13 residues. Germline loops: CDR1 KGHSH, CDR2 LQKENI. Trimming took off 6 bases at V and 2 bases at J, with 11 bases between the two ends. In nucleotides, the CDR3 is TGTGCCAGCTCGTACAGGACGACCTACGAGCAGTACTTC. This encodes CASSYRTTYEQYF.

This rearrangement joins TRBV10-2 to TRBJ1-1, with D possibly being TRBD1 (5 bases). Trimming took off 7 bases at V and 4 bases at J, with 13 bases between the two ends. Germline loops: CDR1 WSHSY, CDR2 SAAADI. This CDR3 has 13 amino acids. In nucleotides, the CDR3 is TGCGCCAGCACTAGCGGCGGGGGCACTGAAGCTTTCTTT. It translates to CASTSGGGTEAFF.

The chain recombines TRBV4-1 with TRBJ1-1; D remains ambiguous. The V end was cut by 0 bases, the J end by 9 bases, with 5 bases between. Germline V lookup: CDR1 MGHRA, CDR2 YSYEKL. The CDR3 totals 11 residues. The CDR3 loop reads CASSQEQKAFF. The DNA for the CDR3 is TGCGCCAGCAGCCAAGAGCAGAAAGCTTTCTTT.

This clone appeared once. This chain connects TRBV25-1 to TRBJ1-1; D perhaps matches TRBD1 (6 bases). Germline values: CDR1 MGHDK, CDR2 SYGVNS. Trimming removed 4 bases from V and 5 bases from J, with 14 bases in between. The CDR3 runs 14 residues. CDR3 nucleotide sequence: TGTGCCAGCAGTGGTCAACAGGGCTATACTGAAGCTTTCTTT. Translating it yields CASSGQQGYTEAFF.

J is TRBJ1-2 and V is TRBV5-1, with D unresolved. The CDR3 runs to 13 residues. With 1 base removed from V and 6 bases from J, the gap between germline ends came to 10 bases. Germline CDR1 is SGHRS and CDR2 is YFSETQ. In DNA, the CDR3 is TGCGCCAGCAGCTTGACAGTGGTCCATGGCTACACCTTC. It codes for CASSLTVVHGYTF.

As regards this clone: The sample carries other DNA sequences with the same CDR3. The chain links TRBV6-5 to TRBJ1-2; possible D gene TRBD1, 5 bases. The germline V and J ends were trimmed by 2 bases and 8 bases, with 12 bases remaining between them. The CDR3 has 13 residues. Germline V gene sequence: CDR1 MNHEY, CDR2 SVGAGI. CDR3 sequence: CASSYSQGRGYTF. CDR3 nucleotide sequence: TGTGCCAGCAGTTACAGTCAGGGTAGGGGCTACACCTTC.

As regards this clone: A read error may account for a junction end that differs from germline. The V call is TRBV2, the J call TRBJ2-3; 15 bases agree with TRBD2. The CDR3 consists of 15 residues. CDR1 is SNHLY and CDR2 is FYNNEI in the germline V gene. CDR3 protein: CASSDQGLAGGEDSF. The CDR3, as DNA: TGTGCCAGCAGCGACCAGGGACTAGCGGGAGGAGAGGACTCTTTT.

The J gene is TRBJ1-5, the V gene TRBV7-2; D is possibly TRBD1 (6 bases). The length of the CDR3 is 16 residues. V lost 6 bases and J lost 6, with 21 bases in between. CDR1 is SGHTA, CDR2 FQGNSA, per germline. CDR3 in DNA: TGTGCCAGCAGTCAAAATAGGGGGGCGACGGGTCAGCCCCAGCATTTT. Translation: CASSQNRGATGQPQHF.

The chain's CDR3 is CASSLGQVVPGELFF. The CDR3 DNA sequence: TGTGCCAGCAGCTTAGGGCAGGTCGTACCCGGGGAGCTGTTTTTT. The rearrangement uses TRBV7-9 and TRBJ2-2; D remains ambiguous. Between the trimmed V and J ends, which lost 1 base and 6 bases, there was a span of 12 bases. The germline CDR1 and CDR2 sequences are SEHNR and FQNEAQ (reference sequence). The CDR3 consists of 15 residues.

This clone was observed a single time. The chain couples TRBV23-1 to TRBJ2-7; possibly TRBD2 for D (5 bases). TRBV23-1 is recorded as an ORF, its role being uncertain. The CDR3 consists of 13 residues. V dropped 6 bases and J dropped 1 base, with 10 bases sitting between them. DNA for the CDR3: TGCGCCAGCAGCCTCGGGGATTCCTACGAGCAGTACTTC. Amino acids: CASSLGDSYEQYF.

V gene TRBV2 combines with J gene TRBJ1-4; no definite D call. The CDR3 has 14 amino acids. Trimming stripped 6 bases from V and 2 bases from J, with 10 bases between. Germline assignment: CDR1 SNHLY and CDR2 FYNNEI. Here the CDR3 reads CASRDAFTNEKLFF. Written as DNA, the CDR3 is TGTGCCAGCAGGGACGCGTTCACTAATGAAAAACTGTTTTTT.

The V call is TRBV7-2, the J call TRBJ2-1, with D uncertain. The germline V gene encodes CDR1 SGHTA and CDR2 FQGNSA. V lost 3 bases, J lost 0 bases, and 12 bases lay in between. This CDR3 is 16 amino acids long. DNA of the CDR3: TGTGCCAGCAGCTTTTCCTTTACCGCCTCCTACAATGAGCAGTTCTTC. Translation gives CASSFSFTASYNEQFF.

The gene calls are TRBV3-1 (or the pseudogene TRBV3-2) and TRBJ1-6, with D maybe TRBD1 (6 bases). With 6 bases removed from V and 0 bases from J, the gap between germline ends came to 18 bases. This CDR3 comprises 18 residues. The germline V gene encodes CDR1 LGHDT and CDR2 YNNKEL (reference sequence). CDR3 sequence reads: CASRRQGLADSYNSPLHF. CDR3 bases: TGTGCCAGCAGACGCCAGGGGCTTGCCGACTCCTATAATTCACCCCTCCACTTT.

As DNA, the CDR3 is TGTGCCAGCAGCACCTCGACAGGGTTGGTCGGAAACACCATATATTTT. It translates to CASSTSTGLVGNTIYF. This sequence joins TRBV7-2 and TRBJ1-3, with 7 bases fitting TRBD1. The CDR3 is 16 residues long. The V segment lost 5 bases and the J segment 4 bases; nucleotides outside the gene matches: 11. CDR1 is SGHTA, CDR2 FQGNSA, per germline.

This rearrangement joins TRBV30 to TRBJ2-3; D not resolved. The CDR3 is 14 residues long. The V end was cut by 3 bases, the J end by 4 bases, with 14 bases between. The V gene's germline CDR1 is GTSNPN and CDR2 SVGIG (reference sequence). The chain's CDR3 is CAWRLHLGADTQYF. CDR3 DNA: TGTGCCTGGAGATTACATCTGGGCGCAGATACGCAGTATTTT.

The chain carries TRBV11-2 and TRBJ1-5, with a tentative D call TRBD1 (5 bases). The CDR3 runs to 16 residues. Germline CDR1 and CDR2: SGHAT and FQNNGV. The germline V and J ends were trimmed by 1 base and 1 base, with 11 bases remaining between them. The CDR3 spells CASSLGRGSSNQPQHF. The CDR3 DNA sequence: TGTGCCAGCAGCTTAGGTAGGGGTTCAAGCAATCAGCCCCAGCATTTT. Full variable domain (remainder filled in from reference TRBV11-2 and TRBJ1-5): EAGVAQSPRYKIIEKRQSVAFWCNPISGHATLYWYQQILGQGPKLLIQFQNNGVVDDSQLPKDRFSAERLKGVDSTLKIQPAKLEDSAVYLCASSLGRGSSNQPQHFGDGTRLSIL.

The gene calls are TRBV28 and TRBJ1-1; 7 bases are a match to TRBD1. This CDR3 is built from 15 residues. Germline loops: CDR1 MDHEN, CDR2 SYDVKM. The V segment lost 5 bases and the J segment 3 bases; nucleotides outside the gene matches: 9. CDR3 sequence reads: CASSPAGGGYTEAFF. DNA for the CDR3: TGTGCCAGCAGTCCTGCAGGGGGAGGGTACACTGAAGCTTTCTTT.

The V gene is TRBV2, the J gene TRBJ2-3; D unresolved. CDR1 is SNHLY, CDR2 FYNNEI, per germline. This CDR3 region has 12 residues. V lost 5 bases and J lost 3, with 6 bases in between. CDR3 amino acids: CASSLGTDTQYF. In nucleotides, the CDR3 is TGTGCCAGCAGTTTGGGTACAGATACGCAGTATTTT.

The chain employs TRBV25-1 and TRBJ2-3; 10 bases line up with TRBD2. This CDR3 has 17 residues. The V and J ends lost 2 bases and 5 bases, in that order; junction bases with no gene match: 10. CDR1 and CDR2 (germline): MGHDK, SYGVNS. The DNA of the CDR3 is TGTGCCAGCAGTGAAAGAGGGCTAGCGGGAGAGTTAGATACGCAGTATTTT. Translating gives CASSERGLAGELDTQYF.

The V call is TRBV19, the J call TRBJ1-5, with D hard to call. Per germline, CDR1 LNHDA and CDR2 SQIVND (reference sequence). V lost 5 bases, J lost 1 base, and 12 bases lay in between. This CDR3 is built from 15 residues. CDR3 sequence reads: CASSSPRTSNQPQHF. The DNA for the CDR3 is TGTGCCAGTAGTTCTCCTAGGACCAGCAATCAGCCCCAGCATTTT.

The CDR3 loop reads CAWSVFGRYEQYF. CDR3 bases: TGTGCCTGGAGCGTCTTTGGGAGATACGAGCAGTACTTC. The genes are TRBV30 and TRBJ2-7, with a possible D match to TRBD2 (5 bases). Germline V lookup: CDR1 GTSNPN, CDR2 SVGIG (reference sequence). CDR3 size: 13 residues. Deletions cut 3 bases from V and 4 bases from J, with 13 bases between.

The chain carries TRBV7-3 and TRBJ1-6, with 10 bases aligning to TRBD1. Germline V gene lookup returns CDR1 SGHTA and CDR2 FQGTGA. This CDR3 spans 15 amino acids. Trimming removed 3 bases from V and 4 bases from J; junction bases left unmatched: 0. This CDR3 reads CASSLDRGYNSPLHF. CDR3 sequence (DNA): TGTGCCAGCAGCTTGGACAGGGGGTATAATTCACCCCTCCACTTT.

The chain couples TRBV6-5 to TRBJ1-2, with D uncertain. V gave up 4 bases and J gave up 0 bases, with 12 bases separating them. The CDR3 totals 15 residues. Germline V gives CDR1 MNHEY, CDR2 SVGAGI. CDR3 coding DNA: TGTGCCAGCAGTTCCGCACGTCTCACTAACTATGGCTACACCTTC. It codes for CASSSARLTNYGYTF.